The clone carrying this T cell receptor (beta chain) was observed a single time. What it binds is unknown. The identical CDR3 is also encoded by other nucleotide sequences in the sample. The entry originates in a study of shared clonotypes between healthy human individuals. Background on the study: Per donor, CD8 memory used one plate, CD8 naive used two, CD4 memory used three and CD4 naive used three.

General study points: In general, naive subsets displayed greater estimated richness than memory subsets did.

The germline V gene encodes CDR1 SGHRS and CDR2 YFSETQ. The CDR3 runs 13 residues. Trimming at V came to 7 bases and at J to 0 bases, leaving 2 bases not matched to a gene. The authors divided CD4+ cells into CD45RA+ naive and CD45RA-negative memory subsets. Under the authors' procedure: With immunoSEQ giving junction-only sequences and no quality scores, filtering differed. The table came from immunoSEQ multiplex PCR; TCRdb's copy has only in-frame clones and leaves some out. The V and J calls and clone size were taken over from that table, and D and trimming were inferred from the DNA. The repertoire has about 2 million clones, 95% of them found once; the top ten carry roughly 0.13%.

The J gene is TRBJ2-7, the V gene TRBV5-1; 9 bases match TRBD1. The sample comprised naive CD4+ T cells sorted from blood. This sample's subset: CD45RA+ positively selected. The origin of this receptor is a young man in good health. The CDR3 DNA reads TGCGCCAGCGGGGACAGGGCCTCCTACGAGCAGTACTTC. Its protein is CASGDRASYEQYF.